Listed here are 27 T cell receptor beta chains from one sample, sequenced in a study of technical replicates of blood from a few donors (dated by TCRdb to about 2017). The library was produced with the immunoSEQ multiplex PCR assay. In TCRdb, the immuneACCESS table is reduced to in-frame sequences with V and J assigned. These tables do not hold every clone; where another copy was compared, an unresolved V gene accounts for under half, and the others remain unexplained. The table for this sample lists some 48,000 clones; 80% to 95% of them were counted only once. About 3.9% of the sample is in the top ten clones. Sequenced: PBMCs. These receptors were obtained from a human donor in good health. Some clones in this sample may be carry-over from other donors' samples.

The CDR3 DNA reads TGTGCCAGCAGCCTCCCGGGGAGCGGGGGGGTGGAGACCCAGTACTTC. Its translation is CASSLPGSGGVETQYF. This chain joins TRBV7-2 and TRBJ2-5, with 10 positions matching TRBD2. Trimming took 5 bases from V and 5 from J; bases not matched to a gene: 11. Germline CDR1 SGHTA, CDR2 FQGNSA. The CDR3 consists of 16 residues.

The chain is built from TRBV6-4 and TRBJ1-2, with 7 bases that match TRBD1. Germline trimming cut 4 bases from V and 8 bases from J; bases unmatched to any gene: 13. The length of the CDR3 is 15 residues. Germline lookup yields CDR1 MRHNA and CDR2 SNTAGT. The CDR3 is CASSVSPEGARGYTF. In nucleotides, the CDR3 is TGTGCCAGCAGTGTTTCCCCCGAGGGGGCGCGGGGCTACACCTTC.

This clone has more than one count but fewer than ten. The rearrangement links TRBV29-1 to TRBJ1-1; the D is unclear. The CDR3 is made up of 13 amino acids. V was pared by 3 bases and J by 1 base, with 9 bases between. CDR1 and CDR2 (germline): SQVTM, ANQGSEA. The CDR3 loop is CSVDGTANTEAFF. CDR3 nucleotides: TGCAGCGTTGATGGTACAGCGAACACTGAAGCTTTCTTT. Combining the CDR3 with reference TRBV29-1 and TRBJ1-1 gives the whole variable domain SAVISQKPSRDICQRGTSLTIQCQVDSQVTMMFWYRQQPGQSLTLIATANQGSEATYESGFVIDKFPISRPNLTFSTLTVSNMSPEDSSIYLCSVDGTANTEAFFGQGTRLTVV.

The chain has TRBV2 and TRBJ2-3; 13 nucleotides align to TRBD2. The germline CDR1 and CDR2 sequences are SNHLY and FYNNEI. The CDR3 spans 20 residues. V shed 2 bases and J 1 base; nucleotides not matched to a gene: 12. CDR3 bases: TGTGCCAGCAGTGAAAAAACTAGCGGGGGGGCCTTTCGAGGCACAGATACGCAGTATTTT. This encodes CASSEKTSGGAFRGTDTQYF.

The V gene is TRBV6-4, the J gene TRBJ2-7; 8 bases are a match to TRBD1. This CDR3 spans 13 amino acids. With V trimmed by 6 bases and J by 6 bases, 7 bases remained unmatched. Germline V lookup: CDR1 MRHNA, CDR2 SNTAGT. The CDR3 DNA sequence: TGTGCCAGCAGCAGAGGACAGGGCTCCGAGCAGTACTTC. Translation gives CASSRGQGSEQYF.

The V call is TRBV27, the J call TRBJ1-1; weak D call: TRBD1 (6 bases). Looked up from germline, CDR1 is MNHEY and CDR2 is SMNVEV (reference sequence). Between the trimmed V and J ends, which lost 4 bases and 5 bases, there was a span of 14 bases. The CDR3 totals 14 residues. The CDR3 spells CASSSQQGYTEAFF. CDR3 sequence (DNA): TGTGCCAGCAGTTCCCAACAGGGTTATACTGAAGCTTTCTTT.

The chain joins TRBV5-4 to TRBJ2-2; 13 nucleotides match TRBD2. This CDR3 is 19 amino acids long. Trimming removed 2 bases from V and 2 bases from J; junction bases left unmatched: 9. Germline-derived CDR1 and CDR2 are SGHNT and YYREEE (reference sequence). The CDR3 is CASSLLAGLAGPNTGELFF. DNA for the CDR3: TGTGCCAGCAGCTTATTAGCGGGACTAGCGGGGCCAAACACCGGGGAGCTGTTTTTT.

This clone was picked up one time. This chain connects TRBV4-1 to TRBJ2-3; D gene unclear. With 3 bases removed from V and 2 bases from J, the gap between germline ends came to 18 bases. Germline assignment: CDR1 MGHRA and CDR2 YSYEKL. This CDR3 is 17 amino acids long. CDR3 in amino acids: CASSHSSGLYATDTQYF. CDR3 DNA: TGCGCCAGCAGCCACTCTTCAGGTTTATACGCCACAGATACGCAGTATTTT.

The gene calls are TRBV7-6 and TRBJ1-3; the D is unclear. Trimming took off 0 bases at V and 0 bases at J, with 9 bases between the two ends. This CDR3 has 16 amino acids. The germline gives CDR1 SGHVS, CDR2 FNYEAQ. For the CDR3, the DNA is TGTGCCAGCAGCTTAGCCGGGTATGGCTCTGGAAACACCATATATTTT. Its translation: CASSLAGYGSGNTIYF.

The chain is built from TRBV2 and TRBJ2-7; D remains ambiguous. V lost 6 bases and J lost 4, with 10 bases in between. Germline values: CDR1 SNHLY, CDR2 FYNNEI. CDR3 length: 12 residues. The CDR3 here is CASSLDIYEQYF. In DNA, the CDR3 is TGTGCCAGCAGCCTCGACATTTACGAGCAGTACTTC.

The chain recombines TRBV7-9 with TRBJ2-2, with a tentative D call TRBD2 (6 bases). Germline values: CDR1 SEHNR, CDR2 FQNEAQ (reference sequence). The V gene lost 2 bases and the J gene lost 6 bases, with 19 bases spanning the gap. This CDR3 comprises 17 residues. CDR3 nucleotide sequence: TGTGCCAGCAGCTTAAATCCAGCGGGCGACCCCCCCGGGGAGCTGTTTTTT. This sequence encodes CASSLNPAGDPPGELFF.

The rearrangement joins TRBV6-5 to TRBJ1-2; D gene uncertain. The CDR3 has 12 residues. Per the germline V gene, CDR1 is MNHEY and CDR2 is SVGAGI. V lost 7 bases and J 0 bases, leaving 6 bases between the germline ends. CDR3 in DNA: TGTGCCAGCAAGGCGGCTAACTATGGCTACACCTTC. As protein: CASKAANYGYTF.

V is TRBV6-1 and J is TRBJ2-3; maybe TRBD1 (5 bases). Germline V lookup: CDR1 MNHNS, CDR2 SASEGT. V lost 5 bases and J 2 bases, leaving 11 bases between the germline ends. The CDR3 extends over 14 amino acids. The CDR3 protein is CASSPHRLTDTQYF. The CDR3 DNA follows: TGTGCCAGCAGTCCCCACAGGCTCACAGATACGCAGTATTTT.

The V and J genes are TRBV7-3 and TRBJ2-3, with 7 bases aligning to TRBD2. V was clipped by 2 bases and J by 5 bases; unmatched bases: 7. The CDR3 has 15 amino acids. Germline V gene lookup returns CDR1 SGHTA and CDR2 FQGTGA. The CDR3: CASSLYGGRRDTQYF. The CDR3 bases are TGTGCCAGCAGCTTATATGGCGGGAGAAGAGATACGCAGTATTTT.

This clone was seen only a few times. The chain couples TRBV9 to TRBJ2-1; possibly TRBD2 for D (7 bases). Germline assignment: CDR1 SGDLS and CDR2 YYNGEE. This CDR3 is built from 15 residues. V lost 0 bases and J 10 bases, leaving 17 bases between the germline ends. DNA for the CDR3: TGTGCCAGCAGCGTAGGAGGCGGGGGCTATGGCGAGCAGTTCTTC. It translates to CASSVGGGGYGEQFF.

This chain uses TRBV7-9 with TRBJ1-4; possibly TRBD1 for D (5 bases). The CDR3 length is 13 residues. Germline CDR1 is SEHNR and CDR2 is FQNEAQ (reference sequence). V dropped 6 bases and J dropped 6 bases, with 11 bases sitting between them. The CDR3 bases are TGTGCCAGCAGTAGACAGAATCATGAAAAACTGTTTTTT. Translated: CASSRQNHEKLFF.

DNA of the CDR3: TGTGCCATCAGTCAAACAGGGGGCGCTCAGGCGGGGTCACCCCTCCACTTT. Protein product: CAISQTGGAQAGSPLHF. The chain joins TRBV10-3 to TRBJ1-6, with TRBD1 identical over 9 bases. With 5 bases clipped from V and 10 bases from J, the junction kept 15 bases outside the gene matches. This CDR3 comprises 17 residues. The germline CDR1 and CDR2 sequences are ENHRY and SYGVKD.

The table lists this clone with a few counts. The rearrangement joins TRBV6-1 to TRBJ1-5, with D tentatively TRBD1 (6 bases). Trimming removed 4 bases from V and 4 bases from J, with 8 bases in between. Germline assignment: CDR1 MNHNS and CDR2 SASEGT. CDR3 length: 13 amino acids. Here the CDR3 reads CASSARGNQPQHF. The CDR3 bases are TGTGCCAGCAGTGCCAGGGGAAATCAGCCCCAGCATTTT.

The chain couples TRBV7-6 to TRBJ2-6; maybe TRBD1 (6 bases). The CDR3 runs 13 residues. Germline-derived CDR1 and CDR2 are SGHVS and FNYEAQ. The V end was cut by 6 bases, the J end by 4 bases, with 7 bases between. CDR3 in DNA: TGTGCCAGCAGGGGGGCAGGGGCCAACGTCCTGACTTTC. This translates into CASRGAGANVLTF.

V is TRBV20-1 and J is TRBJ2-5; possible D gene TRBD2, 5 bases. Germline CDR1 DFQATT, CDR2 SNEGSKA (reference sequence). There are 11 residues in the CDR3. CDR3 DNA sequence: TGCAGCTTTGAGCGGCAAGAGACCCAGTACTTC. Translation: CSFERQETQYF.

The chain couples TRBV2 to TRBJ1-2; perhaps TRBD1 as D (6 bases). Trimming removed 6 bases from V and 14 bases from J, with 22 bases in between. The CDR3 has 13 amino acids. Germline V lookup: CDR1 SNHLY, CDR2 FYNNEI. CDR3 region: CASRIVPIGDKTF. The CDR3 DNA reads TGTGCCAGCAGAATCGTTCCCATTGGGGACAAGACCTTC.

The rearrangement uses TRBV10-3 and TRBJ1-4; 9 positions match TRBD1. Germline V lookup: CDR1 ENHRY, CDR2 SYGVKD. Trimming took 4 bases from V and 3 from J; bases not matched to a gene: 3. The CDR3 runs to 15 residues. CDR3 DNA sequence: TGTGCCATCAGTGGGGACAGGGATTCTAATGAAAAACTGTTTTTT. The encoded protein is CAISGDRDSNEKLFF.

The V and J genes are TRBV30 and TRBJ2-5; 11 positions agree with TRBD2. V shed 2 bases and J 4 bases; nucleotides not matched to a gene: 3. Per the germline V gene, CDR1 is GTSNPN and CDR2 is SVGIG (reference sequence). This CDR3 contains 14 residues. The CDR3 loop reads CAWSRGLAGETQYF. Here the CDR3 DNA reads TGTGCCTGGAGTCGAGGACTAGCGGGAGAGACCCAGTACTTC.

The V and J genes are TRBV29-1 and TRBJ1-2; possibly TRBD1 for D (5 bases). V was trimmed by 7 bases and J by 4 bases, leaving 13 bases between them. This CDR3 has 12 amino acids. CDR1 is SQVTM, CDR2 ANQGSEA, per germline. CDR3 nucleotides: TGCAGCGCTACTGACAGCCCCTATGGCTACACCTTC. Translated: CSATDSPYGYTF.

This clone has only a few counts. The chain combines TRBV27 with TRBJ1-6, with 7 positions matching TRBD1. CDR3 length: 15 residues. The V segment lost 6 bases and the J segment 7 bases; nucleotides outside the gene matches: 9. Germline V lookup: CDR1 MNHEY, CDR2 SMNVEV (reference sequence). CDR3 coding DNA: TGTGCCAGCAGCCACCACACGACAGGGAATTCACCCCTCCACTTT. Residues: CASSHHTTGNSPLHF.

The V and J genes are TRBV4-3 and TRBJ2-4; D might be TRBD2 (6 bases). V gave up 4 bases and J gave up 6 bases, with 16 bases separating them. CDR1 is LGHNA, CDR2 YSLEER, per germline. This CDR3 has 15 amino acids. The CDR3: CASSPRWDSLNIQYF. For the CDR3, the DNA is TGCGCCAGCAGCCCGCGTTGGGACTCCCTAAACATTCAGTACTTC.

The V gene is TRBV7-9, the J gene TRBJ2-7, with D possibly TRBD1 on 6 matching bases. Between the trimmed V and J ends, which lost 11 bases and 3 bases, there was a span of 14 bases. Germline loops: CDR1 SEHNR, CDR2 FQNEAQ (reference sequence). The CDR3 runs to 12 residues. CDR3 region: CALSRDNYEQYF. The CDR3, as DNA: TGTGCCCTTAGCCGGGACAACTACGAGCAGTACTTC.